These 25 T cell receptor beta chains share one sample of origin, sequenced in a study of blood T cell repertoires in COVID-19 (TCRdb year 2020). Library construction relied on the immunoSEQ multiplex PCR assay. TCRdb retrieved this table from immuneACCESS and kept in-frame rearrangements only. Not all clones are present; in checked studies, unresolved V genes account for under half, and no reason is known for the remainder. The sample table lists nearly 350,000 clones, less than 90% of them with a count of one. The ten largest make up approximately 0.93% of the sample. Source material: PBMCs or T cells enriched from blood (not recorded which). These receptors were taken from a woman aged 30 to 39 who had recovered from COVID-19.

The chain uses TRBV5-1 and TRBJ1-4; D gene uncertain. Germline CDR1 is SGHRS and CDR2 is YFSETQ. This CDR3 is built from 16 residues. V shed 4 bases and J shed 0 bases, with 13 bases lying between them. Here the CDR3 DNA reads TGCGCCAGCAGCACCCCAAGCGATACAACTAATGAAAAACTGTTTTTT. Translating it yields CASSTPSDTTNEKLFF.

The chain employs TRBV2 and TRBJ2-2, with TRBD1 as a possible D gene (5 bases). The V gene lost 7 bases and the J gene lost 5 bases, with 14 bases spanning the gap. The germline V gene encodes CDR1 SNHLY and CDR2 FYNNEI. The CDR3 extends over 14 amino acids. The CDR3 sequence: CASIWGKGTGELFF. The CDR3 DNA reads as TGTGCCAGCATCTGGGGCAAAGGGACCGGGGAGCTGTTTTTT. The entire variable domain, with the rest obtained from reference TRBV2 and TRBJ2-2, is as follows: EPEVTQTPSHQVTQMGQEVILRCVPISNHLYFYWYRQILGQKVEFLVSFYNNEISEKSEIFDDQFSVERPDGSNFTLKIRSTKLEDSAMYFCASIWGKGTGELFFGEGSRLTVL.

The chain has TRBV18 and TRBJ1-1, with D unclear. This CDR3 comprises 16 residues. The germline V and J ends were trimmed by 3 bases and 1 base, with 15 bases remaining between them. Germline V gene data show CDR1 as KGHSH and CDR2 as LQKENI. CDR3 residues: CASSPPVAGGNTEAFF. CDR3 in DNA: TGTGCCAGCTCACCCCCCGTCGCGGGCGGGAACACTGAAGCTTTCTTT.

The V and J genes are TRBV19 and TRBJ1-3, with 9 bases fitting TRBD1. This CDR3 is built from 17 residues. Looked up from germline, CDR1 is LNHDA and CDR2 is SQIVND (reference sequence). The junction had 7 bases not matched to a gene; V was cut back by 4 bases and J by 0 bases. The CDR3 spells CASSTGTGRNSGNTIYF. Here the CDR3 DNA reads TGTGCCAGTAGTACCGGGACAGGGAGGAACTCTGGAAACACCATATATTTT.

The chain is built from TRBV12-5 and TRBJ1-4, with D unresolved. Germline assignment: CDR1 LGHNT and CDR2 FRNRAP. The CDR3 runs to 13 residues. V shed 0 bases and J shed 13 bases, with 12 bases lying between them. CDR3 DNA: TGTGCTAGTGGTTTGGTACCGAGTGGTGGACTGTTTTTT. It encodes CASGLVPSGGLFF.

This clone was found once. The chain links TRBV11-2 to TRBJ1-1, with D possibly TRBD1 on 5 matching bases. CDR3 length: 13 amino acids. With 4 bases removed from V and 11 bases from J, the gap between germline ends came to 17 bases. Germline V gene lookup returns CDR1 SGHAT and CDR2 FQNNGV. The chain's CDR3 is CASSYAGGVMAFF. CDR3 sequence (DNA): TGTGCCAGCAGCTACGCCGGGGGGGTTATGGCTTTCTTT.

The chain carries TRBV28 and TRBJ2-1; 12 bases agree with TRBD1. Germline CDR1 reads MDHEN; CDR2 reads SYDVKM. The CDR3 is made up of 14 amino acids. Losses at the gene ends were 8 bases for V and 9 bases for J; bases not matched to a gene: 8. The CDR3 DNA is TGTGCCAGCTTAGGGGACAGGGGGCATAGTGAGCAGTTCTTC. The encoded protein is CASLGDRGHSEQFF. The full variable domain, in which reference TRBV28 and TRBJ2-1 provide the parts outside the CDR3, is DVKVTQSSRYLVKRTGEKVFLECVQDMDHENMFWYRQDPGLGLRLIYFSYDVKMKEKGDIPEGYSVSREKKERFSLILESASTNQTSMYLCASLGDRGHSEQFFGPGTRLTVL.

The rearrangement links TRBV19 to TRBJ2-1; the D gene is possibly TRBD2 (6 bases). Trimming stripped 4 bases from V and 2 bases from J, with 15 bases between. From germline, CDR1 is LNHDA and CDR2 SQIVND (reference sequence). The CDR3 spans 16 residues. The CDR3 region is CASSTSTSWAYNEQFF. The CDR3 DNA is TGTGCCAGTAGTACCTCGACTAGTTGGGCCTACAATGAGCAGTTCTTC. The whole variable domain, remainder taken from reference TRBV19 and TRBJ2-1, is DGGITQSPKYLFRKEGQNVTLSCEQNLNHDAMYWYRQDPGQGLRLIYYSQIVNDFQKGDIAEGYSVSREKKESFPLTVTSAQKNPTAFYLCASSTSTSWAYNEQFFGPGTRLTVL.

The V gene is TRBV19, the J gene TRBJ1-1; TRBD1 agrees at 10 bases. J was trimmed by 4 bases and V by 7 bases; bases with no gene match: 12. This CDR3 has 16 amino acids. Per the germline V gene, CDR1 is LNHDA and CDR2 is SQIVND (reference sequence). CDR3 in amino acids: CASTSTGGRIGTEAFF. The CDR3 nucleotides read TGTGCCAGTACCTCGACAGGGGGCAGGATTGGCACTGAAGCTTTCTTT.

The chain combines TRBV24-1 with TRBJ2-3, with a weak D call TRBD1 (6 bases). The CDR3 extends over 14 amino acids. Germline CDR1 reads KGHDR; CDR2 reads SFDVKD. The V end was cut by 4 bases, the J end by 1 base, with 8 bases between. The CDR3, as DNA: TGTGCCACCAGTGACTCAGGGGGCACAGATACGCAGTATTTT. Translating gives CATSDSGGTDTQYF.

This clone was counted a few times. V and J are TRBV5-6 and TRBJ2-7; D unresolved. Trimming left V 1 base short and J 6 bases short, with 14 bases between. CDR3 length equals 14 residues. Per germline, CDR1 SGHDT and CDR2 YYEEEE. CDR3 nucleotides: TGTGCCAGCAGCTTGTCCCCCCAGGCTGGCGAGCAGTACTTC. Translated: CASSLSPQAGEQYF. The variable domain in full, completed from reference TRBV5-6 and TRBJ2-7, reads DAGVTQSPTHLIKTRGQQVTLRCSPKSGHDTVSWYQQALGQGPQFIFQYYEEEERQRGNFPDRFSGHQFPNYSSELNVNALLLGDSALYLCASSLSPQAGEQYFGPGTRLTVT.

This chain uses TRBV4-1 with TRBJ1-1, with D perhaps matching TRBD1 (6 bases). V was pared by 1 base and J by 7 bases, with 13 bases between. CDR1 and CDR2 from the germline V gene are MGHRA and YSYEKL. This CDR3 has 14 residues. The CDR3 protein is CASSQVGAAGEAFF. The CDR3 coding sequence is TGCGCCAGCAGCCAAGTGGGGGCTGCGGGTGAAGCTTTCTTT.

The chain employs TRBV10-3 and TRBJ2-1; tentatively, D is TRBD1 (5 bases). V was pared by 7 bases and J by 6 bases, with 13 bases between. Germline assignment: CDR1 ENHRY and CDR2 SYGVKD. The CDR3 totals 13 residues. CDR3 nucleotide sequence: TGTGCCATCACAAAGGACAAGGGCAATGAGCAGTTCTTC. Amino acid sequence: CAITKDKGNEQFF.

The chain combines TRBV27 with TRBJ1-2; D possibly corresponds to TRBD1 (6 bases). Between the trimmed V and J ends, which lost 1 base and 2 bases, there was a span of 11 bases. CDR1 is MNHEY and CDR2 is SMNVEV in the germline V gene (reference sequence). The CDR3 contains 15 residues. CDR3 sequence: CASSLLAGVNYGYTF. The DNA for the CDR3 is TGTGCCAGCAGTTTATTGGCAGGGGTAAACTATGGCTACACCTTC.

The V and J genes are TRBV28 and TRBJ2-2; a possible D gene is TRBD1 (5 bases). The CDR3 extends over 14 amino acids. Trimming removed 5 bases from V and 3 bases from J, with 10 bases in between. Germline V lookup: CDR1 MDHEN, CDR2 SYDVKM. CDR3 loop: CASSTRVHTGELFF. The CDR3 DNA follows: TGTGCCAGCAGTACCAGGGTCCACACCGGGGAGCTGTTTTTT. The full variable domain, its missing parts supplied by reference TRBV28 and TRBJ2-2, is DVKVTQSSRYLVKRTGEKVFLECVQDMDHENMFWYRQDPGLGLRLIYFSYDVKMKEKGDIPEGYSVSREKKERFSLILESASTNQTSMYLCASSTRVHTGELFFGEGSRLTVL.

The CDR3 reads CASSQDSGANTGELFF. As DNA, the CDR3 is TGCGCCAGCAGCCAAGATAGCGGAGCCAACACCGGGGAGCTGTTTTTT. The chain employs TRBV4-3 and TRBJ2-2; D possibly corresponds to TRBD2 (6 bases). The V and J ends lost 0 bases and 2 bases respectively, with 10 bases between them. Germline V gene data show CDR1 as LGHNA and CDR2 as YSLEER. The CDR3 is 16 residues long.

The DNA of the CDR3 is TGTGCCAGCAGTGGGGACAGGGCCCCGTCCGAGCAGTACTTC. It translates to CASSGDRAPSEQYF. The gene calls are TRBV2 and TRBJ2-7; 9 bases fit TRBD1. Germline V gene data show CDR1 as SNHLY and CDR2 as FYNNEI. The ends lost 4 bases at V and 6 bases at J; junction bases unmatched: 7. CDR3 length: 14 residues.

The chain carries TRBV19 and TRBJ1-6; 12 bases line up with TRBD1. The trim removed 5 bases at V and 9 bases at J, leaving 8 bases unmatched. The CDR3 is made up of 16 amino acids. Per germline, CDR1 LNHDA and CDR2 SQIVND (reference sequence). The DNA of the CDR3 is TGTGCCAGTAGTGGGCTCGGGACAGGGGGCCGTTCACCCCTCCACTTT. This translates into CASSGLGTGGRSPLHF.

This chain joins TRBV19 and TRBJ1-5; the D gene is possibly TRBD1 (5 bases). The germline CDR1 and CDR2 sequences are LNHDA and SQIVND (reference sequence). Trimming took off 3 bases at V and 4 bases at J, with 16 bases between the two ends. This CDR3 is 16 amino acids long. CDR3: CASSIPLGVGNQPQHF. CDR3 DNA sequence: TGTGCCAGTAGTATCCCCCTAGGGGTGGGGAATCAGCCCCAGCATTTT.

The rearrangement links TRBV28 to TRBJ1-5; perhaps TRBD1 as D (6 bases). Trimming took off 5 bases at V and 0 bases at J, with 14 bases between the two ends. Germline V gives CDR1 MDHEN, CDR2 SYDVKM. The CDR3 consists of 16 residues. The CDR3 here is CASSPSRTVSNQPQHF. The CDR3 bases are TGTGCCAGCAGTCCATCCCGGACAGTTAGCAATCAGCCCCAGCATTTT.

This clone was detected only once. V and J are TRBV12-3 or TRBV12-4 and TRBJ1-5; 7 nucleotides match TRBD1. This CDR3 is 12 amino acids long. The ends lost 4 bases at V and 8 bases at J; junction bases unmatched: 2. CDR3 sequence reads: CASSSGTEPQHF. Here the CDR3 DNA reads TGTGCCAGCAGTTCCGGGACAGAGCCCCAGCATTTT.

The chain is built from TRBV7-2 and TRBJ1-2; TRBD1 might be the D (6 bases). CDR3 length equals 13 residues. In germline, CDR1 is SGHTA, CDR2 FQGNSA. With 6 bases removed from V and 2 bases from J, the gap between germline ends came to 10 bases. The CDR3 region has the DNA TGTGCCAGCAGAACAGGGAGCAACTATGGCTACACCTTC. Encoded protein: CASRTGSNYGYTF.

This clone was seen only once. The chain couples TRBV5-4 to TRBJ1-1, with D uncertain. Germline loops: CDR1 SGHNT, CDR2 YYREEE (reference sequence). The CDR3 spans 15 residues. V lost 4 bases, J lost 6 bases, and 19 bases lay in between. CDR3 loop: CASSRANTGRAEAFF. The DNA of the CDR3 is TGTGCCAGCAGCCGCGCCAACACCGGGAGAGCTGAAGCTTTCTTT.

V gene TRBV3-1 (or the pseudogene TRBV3-2) combines with J gene TRBJ1-2; tentative D call: TRBD1 (6 bases). There are 15 residues in the CDR3. Germline values: CDR1 LGHDT, CDR2 YNNKEL (reference sequence). V gave up 6 bases and J gave up 4 bases, with 18 bases separating them. DNA for the CDR3: TGTGCCAGCAGACAGGGACAAGGCTGGAGCTATGGCTACACCTTC. Protein product: CASRQGQGWSYGYTF.

The chain is built from TRBV12-3 or TRBV12-4 and TRBJ2-5; TRBD1 agrees at 8 bases. Losses at the gene ends were 8 bases for V and 9 bases for J; bases not matched to a gene: 11. The CDR3 is 13 residues long. CDR3 coding DNA: TGTGCCAGCGGACAGGGCGCTTTGGGTGCCCAGTACTTC. It codes for CASGQGALGAQYF.